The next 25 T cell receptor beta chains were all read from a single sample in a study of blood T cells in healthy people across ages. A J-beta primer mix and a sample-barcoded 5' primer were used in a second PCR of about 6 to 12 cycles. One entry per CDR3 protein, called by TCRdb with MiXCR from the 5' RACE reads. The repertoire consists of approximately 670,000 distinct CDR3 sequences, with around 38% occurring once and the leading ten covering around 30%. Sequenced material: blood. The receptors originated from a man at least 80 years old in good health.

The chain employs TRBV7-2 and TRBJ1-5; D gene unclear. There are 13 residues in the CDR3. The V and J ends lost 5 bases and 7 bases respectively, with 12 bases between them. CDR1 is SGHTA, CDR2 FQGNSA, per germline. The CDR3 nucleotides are TGTGCCAGCAGCACCGATCTTAACCAGCCCCAGCATTTT. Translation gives CASSTDLNQPQHF. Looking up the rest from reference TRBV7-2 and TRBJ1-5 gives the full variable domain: GAGVSQSPSNKVTEKGKDVELRCDPISGHTALYWYRQSLGQGLEFLIYFQGNSAPDKSGLPSDRFSAERTGGSVSTLTIQRTQQEDSAVYLCASSTDLNQPQHFGDGTRLSIL.

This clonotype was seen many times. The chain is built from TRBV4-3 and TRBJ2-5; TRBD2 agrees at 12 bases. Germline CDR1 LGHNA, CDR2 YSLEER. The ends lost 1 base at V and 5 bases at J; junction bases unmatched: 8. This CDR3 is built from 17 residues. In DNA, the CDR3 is TGCGCCAGCAGCCAAGGATCCGGGACTAGCGGGCGGGAGACCCAGTACTTC. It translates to CASSQGSGTSGRETQYF.

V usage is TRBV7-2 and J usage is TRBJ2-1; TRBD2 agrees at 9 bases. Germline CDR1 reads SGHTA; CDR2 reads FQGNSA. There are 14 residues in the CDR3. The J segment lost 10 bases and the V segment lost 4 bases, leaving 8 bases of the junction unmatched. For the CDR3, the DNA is TGTGCCAGCAGCTGGGCGGGAGGGCCGTGGGAGCAGTTCTTC. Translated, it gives CASSWAGGPWEQFF.

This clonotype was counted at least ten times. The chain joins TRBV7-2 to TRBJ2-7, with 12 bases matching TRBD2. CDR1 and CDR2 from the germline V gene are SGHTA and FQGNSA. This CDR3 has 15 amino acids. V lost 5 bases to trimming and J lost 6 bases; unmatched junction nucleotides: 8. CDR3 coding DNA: TGTGCCAGCAGCCCTAGGACTAGCGGGACTGGCGAGCAGTACTTC. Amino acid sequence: CASSPRTSGTGEQYF.

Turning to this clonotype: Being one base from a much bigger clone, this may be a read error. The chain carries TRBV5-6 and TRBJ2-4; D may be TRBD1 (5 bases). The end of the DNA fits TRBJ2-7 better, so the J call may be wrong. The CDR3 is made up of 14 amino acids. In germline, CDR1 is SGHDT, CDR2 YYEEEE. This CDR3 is CASSVDGADYEQYF. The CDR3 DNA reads TGTGCCAGCAGCGTGGATGGGGCGGACTACGAGCAGTACTTC.

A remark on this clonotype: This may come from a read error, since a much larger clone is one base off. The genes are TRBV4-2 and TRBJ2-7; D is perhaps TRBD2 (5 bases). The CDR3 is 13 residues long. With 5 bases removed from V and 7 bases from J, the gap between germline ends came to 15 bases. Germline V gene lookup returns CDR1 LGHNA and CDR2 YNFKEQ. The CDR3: CASSGSSWNEQYF. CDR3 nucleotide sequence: TGTGCCAGCAGCGGGAGTAGCTGGAATGAGCAGTACTTC.

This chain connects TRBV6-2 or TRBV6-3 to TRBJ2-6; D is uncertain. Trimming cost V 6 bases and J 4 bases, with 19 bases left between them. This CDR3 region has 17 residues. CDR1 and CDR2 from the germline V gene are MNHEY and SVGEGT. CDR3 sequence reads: CASRLSASSSGANVLTF. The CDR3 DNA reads TGTGCCAGCAGATTGTCAGCGAGTTCGTCCGGGGCCAACGTCCTGACTTTC.

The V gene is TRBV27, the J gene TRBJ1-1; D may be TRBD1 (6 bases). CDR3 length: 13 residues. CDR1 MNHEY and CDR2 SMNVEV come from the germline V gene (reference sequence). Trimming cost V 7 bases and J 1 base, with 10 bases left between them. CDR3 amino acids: CASTGAENTEAFF. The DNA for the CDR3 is TGTGCCAGCACAGGGGCGGAGAACACTGAAGCTTTCTTT.

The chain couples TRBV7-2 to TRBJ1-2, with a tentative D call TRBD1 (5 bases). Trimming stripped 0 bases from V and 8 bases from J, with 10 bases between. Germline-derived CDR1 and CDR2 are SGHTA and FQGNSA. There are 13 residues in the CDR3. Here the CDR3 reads CASSLAGADGYTF. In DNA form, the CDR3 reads TGTGCCAGCAGCTTAGCAGGGGCTGACGGCTACACCTTC.

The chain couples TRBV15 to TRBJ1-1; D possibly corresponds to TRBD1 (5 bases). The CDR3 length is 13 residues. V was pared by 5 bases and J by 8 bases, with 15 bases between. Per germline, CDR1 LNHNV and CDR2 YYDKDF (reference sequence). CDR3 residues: CATSPSRQSEAFF. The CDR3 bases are TGTGCCACCAGCCCGTCCAGACAGTCCGAAGCTTTCTTT. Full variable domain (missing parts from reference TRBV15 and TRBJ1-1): DAMVIQNPRYQVTQFGKPVTLSCSQTLNHNVMYWYQQKSSQAPKLLFHYYDKDFNNEADTPDNFQSRRPNTSFCFLDIRSPGLGDTAMYLCATSPSRQSEAFFGQGTRLTVV.

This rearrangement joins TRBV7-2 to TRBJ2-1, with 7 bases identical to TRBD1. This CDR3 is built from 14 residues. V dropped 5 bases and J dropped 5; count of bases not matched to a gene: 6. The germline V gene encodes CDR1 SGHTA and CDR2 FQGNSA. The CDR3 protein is CASSPDRPNNEQFF. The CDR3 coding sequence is TGTGCCAGCAGCCCGGACAGGCCTAACAATGAGCAGTTCTTC. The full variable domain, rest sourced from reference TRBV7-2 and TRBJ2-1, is GAGVSQSPSNKVTEKGKDVELRCDPISGHTALYWYRQSLGQGLEFLIYFQGNSAPDKSGLPSDRFSAERTGGSVSTLTIQRTQQEDSAVYLCASSPDRPNNEQFFGPGTRLTVL.

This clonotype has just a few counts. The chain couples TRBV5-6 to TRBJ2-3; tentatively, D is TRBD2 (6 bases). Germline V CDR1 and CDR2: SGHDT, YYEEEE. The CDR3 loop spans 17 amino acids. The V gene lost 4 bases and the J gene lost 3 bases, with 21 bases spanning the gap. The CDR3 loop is CASSPPRGAGGTDTQYF. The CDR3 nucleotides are TGTGCCAGCAGCCCCCCTCGCGGGGCCGGGGGAACAGATACGCAGTATTTT.

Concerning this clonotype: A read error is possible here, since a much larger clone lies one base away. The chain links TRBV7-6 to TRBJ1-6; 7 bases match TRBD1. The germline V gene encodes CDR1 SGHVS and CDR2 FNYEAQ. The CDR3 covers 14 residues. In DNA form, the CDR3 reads TGTGCCAGCAGCTCTGGACAGGAAGGTTCACCCCCCCACTTT. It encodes CASSSGQEGSPPHF.

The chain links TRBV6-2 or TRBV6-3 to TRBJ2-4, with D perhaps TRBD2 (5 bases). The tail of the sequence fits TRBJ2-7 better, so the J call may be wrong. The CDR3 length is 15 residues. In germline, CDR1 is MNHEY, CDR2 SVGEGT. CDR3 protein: CASNNEVDYTYEQYF. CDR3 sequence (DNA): TGTGCCAGCAACAACGAGGTCGACTACACCTACGAGCAGTACTTC.

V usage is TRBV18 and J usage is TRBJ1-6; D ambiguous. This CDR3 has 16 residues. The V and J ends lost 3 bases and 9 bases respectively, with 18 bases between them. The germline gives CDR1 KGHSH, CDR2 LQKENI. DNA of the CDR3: TGTGCCAGCTCACCTTCAGTGGCCACACGAGGTTCACCCCTCCACTTT. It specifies CASSPSVATRGSPLHF.

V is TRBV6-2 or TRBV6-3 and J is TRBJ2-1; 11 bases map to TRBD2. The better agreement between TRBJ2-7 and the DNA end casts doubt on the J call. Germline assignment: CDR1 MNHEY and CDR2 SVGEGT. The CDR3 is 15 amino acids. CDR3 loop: CASKIAGGAYNEQYF. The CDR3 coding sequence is TGTGCCAGTAAAATAGCGGGAGGGGCTTACAATGAGCAGTACTTC.

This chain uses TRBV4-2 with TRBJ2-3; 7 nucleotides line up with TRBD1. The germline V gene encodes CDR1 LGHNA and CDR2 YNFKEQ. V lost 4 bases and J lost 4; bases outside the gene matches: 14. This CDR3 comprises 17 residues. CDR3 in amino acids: CASSRTTSTGLPDTQYF. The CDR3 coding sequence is TGTGCCAGCAGCCGAACAACCTCGACAGGGCTCCCAGATACGCAGTATTTT.

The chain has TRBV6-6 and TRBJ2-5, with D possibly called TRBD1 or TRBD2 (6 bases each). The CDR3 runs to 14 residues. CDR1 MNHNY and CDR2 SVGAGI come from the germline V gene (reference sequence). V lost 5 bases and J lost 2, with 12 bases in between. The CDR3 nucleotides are TGTGCCAGCAGTGACGGGGGCGGGCAAGAGACCCAGTACTTC. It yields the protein CASSDGGGQETQYF.

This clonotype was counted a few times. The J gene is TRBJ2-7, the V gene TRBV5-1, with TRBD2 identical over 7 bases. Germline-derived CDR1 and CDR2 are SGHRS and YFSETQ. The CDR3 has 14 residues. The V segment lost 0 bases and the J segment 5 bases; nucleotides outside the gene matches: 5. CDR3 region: CASSLGAGTHEQYF. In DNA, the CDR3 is TGCGCCAGCAGCTTGGGAGCGGGAACCCACGAGCAGTACTTC.

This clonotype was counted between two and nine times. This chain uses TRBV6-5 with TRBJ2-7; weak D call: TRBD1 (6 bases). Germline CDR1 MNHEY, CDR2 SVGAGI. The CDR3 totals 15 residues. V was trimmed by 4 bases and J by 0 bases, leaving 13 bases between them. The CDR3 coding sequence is TGTGCCAGCAGTTCCCCGGGACATGCCTCCTACGAGCAGTACTTC. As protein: CASSSPGHASYEQYF.

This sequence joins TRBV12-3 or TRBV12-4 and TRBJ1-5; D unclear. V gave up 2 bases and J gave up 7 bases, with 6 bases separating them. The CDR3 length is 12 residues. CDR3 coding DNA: TGTGCCAGCAGTTTACAGAACCAGCCCCAGCATTTT. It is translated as CASSLQNQPQHF.

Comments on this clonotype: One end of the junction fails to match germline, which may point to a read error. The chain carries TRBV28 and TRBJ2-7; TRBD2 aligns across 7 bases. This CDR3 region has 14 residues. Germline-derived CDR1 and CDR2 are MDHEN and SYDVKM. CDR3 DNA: TGTGCCGGCAGTTTACGGGGGAGGGTGTACGAGCAGTACTTC. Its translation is CAGSLRGRVYEQYF.

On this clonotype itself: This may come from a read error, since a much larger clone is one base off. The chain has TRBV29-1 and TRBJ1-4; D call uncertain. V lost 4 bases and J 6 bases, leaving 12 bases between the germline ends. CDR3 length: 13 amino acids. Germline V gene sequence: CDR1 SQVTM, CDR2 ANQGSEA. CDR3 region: CSVVVGGDEKLFF. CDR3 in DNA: TGCAGCGTTGTCGTCGGTGGCGATGAAAAACTGTTTTTT.

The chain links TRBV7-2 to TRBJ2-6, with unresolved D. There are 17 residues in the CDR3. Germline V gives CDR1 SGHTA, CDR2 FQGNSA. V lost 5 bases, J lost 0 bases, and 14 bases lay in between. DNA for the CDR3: TGTGCCAGCAGCCAATTTTCTGCGCCCTCTGGGGCCAACGTCCTGACTTTC. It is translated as CASSQFSAPSGANVLTF.

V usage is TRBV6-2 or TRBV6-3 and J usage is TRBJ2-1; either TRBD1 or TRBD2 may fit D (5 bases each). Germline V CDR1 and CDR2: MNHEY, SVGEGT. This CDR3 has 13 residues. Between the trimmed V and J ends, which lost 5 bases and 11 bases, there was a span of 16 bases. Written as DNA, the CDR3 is TGTGCCAGCAGTGAAACCTCCGGGGCTCAGCAGTTCTTC. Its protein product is CASSETSGAQQFF.